These T cell receptor beta chains were read from a single sample in a study of post-analysis software for immune sequencing data. TCRdb re-analysed the PCR reads in MiXCR, keeping a single row per CDR3 protein. Here the sample spans almost 700,000 distinct CDR3 sequences, 59% being singletons. Source material: blood. All receptors derive from a girl aged 2-10 years with multiple sclerosis. CDR3s include the opening cysteine and the closing phenylalanine or tryptophan. A D gene is named only where the DNA matches it firmly. Clone size, where shown, is once, few, many, or a class for clones that have expanded.

>TRBJ2-3|-|-|TRBV6-5
TGTGCCAGCAGCTCCCTGGCTGTGGGAGGCACAGATACGCAGTATTTT
CASSSLAVGGTDTQYF
>TRBJ2-1|TRBD2|-|TRBV29-1
TGCAGCGTTGGGCGGGGGGGCCGATATGAGCAGTTCTTC
CSVGRGGRYEQFF
>TRBJ2-1|TRBD2|-|TRBV12-3/TRBV12-4
TGTGCCAGCAGAAAAGCGGGGGTAAGATACAATGAGCAGTTCTTC
CASRKAGVRYNEQFF
>TRBJ2-1|TRBD2|-|TRBV10-2
TGCGCCAGCAGTGCCCGACTAGCGGGGACGTACAATGAGCAGTTCTTC
CASSARLAGTYNEQFF
>TRBJ2-7|-|-|TRBV6-9
TGTGCCGGAGGTATAGGGAACTTTTCCTACGAGCAGTACTTC
CAGGIGNFSYEQYF
>TRBJ2-5|-|-|TRBV28
TGTGCCAGCAGGGGGGCAGGTGGGGGACAAGAGACCCAGTACTTC
CASRGAGGGQETQYF
>TRBJ2-7|-|-|TRBV2
TGTGCCAGCAGTGAAGGGGGGGACATTAGCTCCTACGAGCAGTACTTC
CASSEGGDISSYEQYF
>TRBJ2-7|-|-|TRBV7-3
TGTGCCAGCAGCCAACTGGGACTCACCTACGAGCAGTACTTC
CASSQLGLTYEQYF
>TRBJ1-5|-|-|TRBV11-2
TGTGCCAGCAGCTTAGGGTCGGGGGGCTACGGCAATCAGCCCCAGCATTTT
CASSLGSGGYGNQPQHF
>TRBJ2-3|TRBD1|once|TRBV2
TGTGCCAGCAGTGCACAGGGGGCAGAAACAGATACGCAGTATTTT
CASSAQGAETDTQYF
>TRBJ2-4|TRBD2|-|TRBV14
TGTGCCAGCAGCCAAGAGCAGTGGCGGGAGGAGGGCATTCAGTACTTC
CASSQEQWREEGIQYF
>TRBJ2-1|-|-|TRBV20-1
TGCAGTGCTAGATTTGGACTTAGCTCCTACAATGAGCAGTTCTTC
CSARFGLSSYNEQFF
>TRBJ2-3|TRBD2|-|TRBV6-2/TRBV6-3
TGTGCCAGCAGTAAATACACTAGCGTTGGAGATACGCAGTATTTT
CASSKYTSVGDTQYF
>TRBJ2-5|TRBD1|-|TRBV4-1
TGCGCCAGCAGCCAAGGGCCGGACAGGATCCAAGAGACCCAGTACTTC
CASSQGPDRIQETQYF
>TRBJ1-1|-|-|TRBV29-1
TGCAGCGTTGGAGGGCAGAAGAACACTGAAGCTTTCTTT
CSVGGQKNTEAFF
>TRBJ2-1|-|-|TRBV6-1
TGTGCCAGCATCGAAGCGGACCTCTCCTACAATGAGCAGTTCTTC
CASIEADLSYNEQFF
>TRBJ2-3|-|few|TRBV10-3
TGTGCCATCTCCGGTGGATCCTCCCCAGATACGCAGTATTTT
CAISGGSSPDTQYF
>TRBJ2-1|-|few|TRBV18
TGTGCCAGCTCACTCAGGCTAGTATATGAGCAGTTCTTC
CASSLRLVYEQFF
>TRBJ2-3|TRBD2|-|TRBV4-3
TGCGCCAGCAGCCAAGAGTTGCGGGGGGGCACAGATACGCAGTATTTT
CASSQELRGGTDTQYF
>TRBJ2-5|TRBD2|once|TRBV4-2
TGTGCCAGCAGCCTACGGACTAGCAGAGAAGAGACCCAGTACTTC
CASSLRTSREETQYF
>TRBJ2-5|-|-|TRBV5-1
TGCGCCAGCAGCCAAGGACAGTACCAAGAGACCCAGTACTTC
CASSQGQYQETQYF
>TRBJ2-3|TRBD2|-|TRBV28
TGTGCCAGCAGTTTAGGGGTAGCGGGCGTCTTAGATACGCAGTATTTT
CASSLGVAGVLDTQYF
>TRBJ2-1|-|-|TRBV4-1
TGCGCCAGCAGCCAAGAAGAATCTGGCGGGAAACCCTACAATGAGCAGTTCTTC
CASSQEESGGKPYNEQFF
>TRBJ1-2|-|-|TRBV10-2
TGCGCCAGCAGTGAGTCGCCAGCCTATGGCTACACCTTC
CASSESPAYGYTF
>TRBJ2-1|-|-|TRBV11-1
TGTGCCAGCAGCTTAGTTTCCGCCGGTATGATCTCCTACAATGAGCAGTTCTTC
CASSLVSAGMISYNEQFF
>TRBJ2-4|-|-|TRBV5-6
TGTGCCAGCAGCCACCAGAGGGTACCAGCCAAAAACATTCAGTACTTC
CASSHQRVPAKNIQYF
>TRBJ2-7|-|-|TRBV7-2
TGTGCCAGCAGCTTGGGTAGTTGGCTCGAGCAGTACTTC
CASSLGSWLEQYF
>TRBJ1-2|-|-|TRBV10-3
TGTGCCATCAGTGAGGTGGCAAACTATGGCTACACCTTC
CAISEVANYGYTF
>TRBJ2-5|TRBD2|-|TRBV9
TGTGCCAGCAGCGTAGATCCAACAGGCGGGAGCCAAGAGACCCAGTACTTC
CASSVDPTGGSQETQYF
>TRBJ2-1|TRBD1|once|TRBV7-2
TGTGCCAGCAGCCGGGACAGGGTGTTGGTTGAGCAGTTCTTC
CASSRDRVLVEQFF
>TRBJ2-3|TRBD2|-|TRBV5-1
TGCGCCAGCAGCCCCGAAGGGCGGGAGGGAGATACGCAGTATTTT
CASSPEGREGDTQYF
>TRBJ1-1|-|few|TRBV29-1
TGCAGCGTTGATAAACAGGAACTCATGAACACTGAAGCTTTCTTT
CSVDKQELMNTEAFF
>TRBJ2-1|-|-|TRBV15
TGTGCCACCAGCAGAGTCCTGGACAATGAGCAGTTCTTC
CATSRVLDNEQFF
>TRBJ2-3|-|few|TRBV28
TGTGCCAGCAGGGTCACTAGTTCAGATACGCAGTATTTT
CASRVTSSDTQYF
>TRBJ2-7|TRBD2|-|TRBV20-1
TGCAGTGCAGAGCTGCGGGAGGGGGGTTACGAGCAGTACTTC
CSAELREGGYEQYF
>TRBJ2-7|TRBD2|-|TRBV20-1
TGCAGTGCCCTAGCGGGAGTTCGGTACGAGCAGTACTTC
CSALAGVRYEQYF
>TRBJ2-1|TRBD2|-|TRBV12-3/TRBV12-4
TGTGCCAGCACCGGGACTAGCGGGAGTTGGAAGGACAATGAGCAGTTCTTC
CASTGTSGSWKDNEQFF
>TRBJ2-7|TRBD2|-|TRBV15
TGTGCCACCAGCAGAGTTCCAGCGGGAGGGCCCTACGAGCAGTACTTC
CATSRVPAGGPYEQYF
>TRBJ2-1|-|few|TRBV4-3
TGCGCCAGCAGCCAAGGCGGTGGGTCTAGTGAGCAGTTCTTC
CASSQGGGSSEQFF
>TRBJ2-1|TRBD2|-|TRBV6-6
TGTGCCAGCAGTTACACAGTTTCGATCGGGAGGGAGCAGTTCTTC
CASSYTVSIGREQFF
>TRBJ2-1|-|-|TRBV5-5
TGTGCCAGCAGCTTGGCCTCGACGGGACTCCCCTTTAACAATGAGCAGTTCTTC
CASSLASTGLPFNNEQFF
>TRBJ2-3|-|few|TRBV6-2/TRBV6-3
TGTGCCAGCAGATGGGACACAGATACGCAGTATTTT
CASRWDTDTQYF
>TRBJ1-2|-|-|TRBV9
TGTGCCAGCAGCGTCCGGGACGGGGACTATGGCTACACCTTC
CASSVRDGDYGYTF
>TRBJ2-1|-|few|TRBV27
TGTGCCAGCAGCTTCACAGGGAGCTCCTACAATGAGCAGTTCTTC
CASSFTGSSYNEQFF
>TRBJ2-1|TRBD2|once|TRBV12-3/TRBV12-4
TGTGCCAGCAGCCATGAAATTAGCGGGGGGGGCTCTCAGGAGCAGTTCTTC
CASSHEISGGGSQEQFF
>TRBJ1-5|-|-|TRBV20-1
TGCAGTGCTAGATCGACACCAGGGCCCCAGCATTTT
CSARSTPGPQHF
>TRBJ1-2|-|-|TRBV3-1
TGTGCCAGCAGCCAAGATGTGGCGGCATATGGCTACACCTTC
CASSQDVAAYGYTF
>TRBJ2-3|-|-|TRBV5-5
TGTGCCAGCAGCTTGTCCAGGGGCCTCACAGATACGCAGTATTTT
CASSLSRGLTDTQYF
>TRBJ2-7|-|-|TRBV20-1
TGCAGTGCTAGAGTGCCCCTCAGTTACGAGCAGTACTTC
CSARVPLSYEQYF
>TRBJ2-5|TRBD2|-|TRBV5-1
TGCGCCAGCAGCTTACGTGGCGGGAGGGGCGATGAGCAGTACTTC
CASSLRGGRGDEQYF
>TRBJ2-5|TRBD2|-|TRBV12-3/TRBV12-4
TGTGCCAGCAGTTCGAAGTATGCGGGAGGGCCCAATGAGCAGTACTTC
CASSSKYAGGPNEQYF
>TRBJ2-7|TRBD1|-|TRBV5-1
TGCGCCAGCAGCTTCCCGCGGAAAGGACAGGAAAATTTCTACGAGCAGTACTTC
CASSFPRKGQENFYEQYF
>TRBJ2-1|TRBD2|few|TRBV7-3
TGTGCCAGCAGCCCCTCCGGGACTAGCGGCCCACATGAGCAGTTCTTC
CASSPSGTSGPHEQFF
>TRBJ2-7|TRBD1|few|TRBV7-2
TGTGCCAGCAGCTTAGCGACAGGGGGCCACGAGCAGTACTTC
CASSLATGGHEQYF
>TRBJ2-5|TRBD1|-|TRBV29-1
TGCAGCGCCGGGACAGGGCGGGAGACCCAGTACTTC
CSAGTGRETQYF
>TRBJ2-7|-|-|TRBV27
TGTGCCAGCAGTGGCCATACTAGCTCCTACGAGCAGTACTTC
CASSGHTSSYEQYF
>TRBJ2-7|-|-|TRBV20-1
TGCAGTGCTTCCCCACTATACGAGCAGTACTTC
CSASPLYEQYF